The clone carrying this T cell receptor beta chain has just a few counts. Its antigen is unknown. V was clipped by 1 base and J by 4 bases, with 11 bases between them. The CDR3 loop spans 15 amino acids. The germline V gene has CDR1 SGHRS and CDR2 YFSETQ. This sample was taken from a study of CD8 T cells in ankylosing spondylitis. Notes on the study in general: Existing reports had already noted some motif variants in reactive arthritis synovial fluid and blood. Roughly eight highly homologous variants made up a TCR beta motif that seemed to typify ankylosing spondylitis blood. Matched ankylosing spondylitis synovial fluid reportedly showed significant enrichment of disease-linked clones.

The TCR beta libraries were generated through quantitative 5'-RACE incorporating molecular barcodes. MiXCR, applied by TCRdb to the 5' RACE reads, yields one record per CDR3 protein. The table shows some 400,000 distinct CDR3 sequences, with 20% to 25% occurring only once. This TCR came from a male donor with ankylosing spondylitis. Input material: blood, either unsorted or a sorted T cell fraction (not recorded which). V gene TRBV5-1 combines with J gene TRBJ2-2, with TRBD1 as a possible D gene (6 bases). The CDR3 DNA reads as TGCGCCAGCAGCTTGCGGACAGAGCTCACCGGGGAGCTGTTTTTT. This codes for CASSLRTELTGELFF.